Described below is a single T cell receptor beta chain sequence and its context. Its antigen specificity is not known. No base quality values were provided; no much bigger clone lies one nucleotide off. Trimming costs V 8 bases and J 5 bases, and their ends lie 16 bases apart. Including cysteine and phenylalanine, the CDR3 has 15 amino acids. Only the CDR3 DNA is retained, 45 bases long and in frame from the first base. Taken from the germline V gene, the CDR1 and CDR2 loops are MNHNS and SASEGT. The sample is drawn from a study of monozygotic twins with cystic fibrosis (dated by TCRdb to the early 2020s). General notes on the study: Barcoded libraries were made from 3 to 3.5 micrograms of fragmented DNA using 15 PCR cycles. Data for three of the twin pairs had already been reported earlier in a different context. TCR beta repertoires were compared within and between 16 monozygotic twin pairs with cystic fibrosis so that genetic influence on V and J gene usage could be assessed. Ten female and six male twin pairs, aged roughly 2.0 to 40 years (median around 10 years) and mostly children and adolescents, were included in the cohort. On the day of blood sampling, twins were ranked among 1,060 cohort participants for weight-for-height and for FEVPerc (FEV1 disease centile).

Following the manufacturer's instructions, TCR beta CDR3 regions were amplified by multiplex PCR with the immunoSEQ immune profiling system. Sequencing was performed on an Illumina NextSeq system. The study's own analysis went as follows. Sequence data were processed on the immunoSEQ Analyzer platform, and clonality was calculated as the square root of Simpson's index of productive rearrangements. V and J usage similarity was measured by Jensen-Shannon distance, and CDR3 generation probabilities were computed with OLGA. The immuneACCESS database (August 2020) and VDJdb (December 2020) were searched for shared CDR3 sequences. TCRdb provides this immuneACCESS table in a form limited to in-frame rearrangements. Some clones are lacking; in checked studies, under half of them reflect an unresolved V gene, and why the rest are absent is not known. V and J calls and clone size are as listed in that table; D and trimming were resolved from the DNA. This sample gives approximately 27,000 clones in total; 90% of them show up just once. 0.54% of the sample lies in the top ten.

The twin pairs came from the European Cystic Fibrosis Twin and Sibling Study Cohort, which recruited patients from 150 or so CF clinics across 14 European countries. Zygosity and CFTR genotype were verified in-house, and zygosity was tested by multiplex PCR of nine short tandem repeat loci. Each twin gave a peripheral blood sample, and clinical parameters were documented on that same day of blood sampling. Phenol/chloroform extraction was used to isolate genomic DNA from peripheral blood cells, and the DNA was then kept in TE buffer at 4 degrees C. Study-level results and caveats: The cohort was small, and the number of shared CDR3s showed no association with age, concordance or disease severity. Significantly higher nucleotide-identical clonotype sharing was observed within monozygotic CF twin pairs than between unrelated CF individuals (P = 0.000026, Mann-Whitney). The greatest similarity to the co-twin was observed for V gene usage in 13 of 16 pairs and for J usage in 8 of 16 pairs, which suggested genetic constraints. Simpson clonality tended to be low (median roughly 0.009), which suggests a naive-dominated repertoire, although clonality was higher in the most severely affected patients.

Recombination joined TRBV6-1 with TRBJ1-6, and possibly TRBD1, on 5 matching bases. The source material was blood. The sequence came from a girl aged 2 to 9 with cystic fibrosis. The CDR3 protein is CASGRYGQHNSPLHF. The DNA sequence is TGTGCCAGCGGGCGATATGGACAACATAATTCACCCCTCCACTTT.